These 8 T cell receptor beta chains originate from one sample sequenced in a study of blood T cell repertoires in COVID-19. Using immunoSEQ multiplex PCR, the repertoire was profiled, and TCRdb retains in-frame clones only, with some absent. The table records some 250,000 clones, about 85% of them present only once. Sequenced: peripheral blood. The receptors were gathered from a man aged 60-69 years with acute or convalescent COVID-19.

This sequence joins TRBV27 and TRBJ2-7; 10 bases fit TRBD1. Germline trimming cut 4 bases from V and 3 bases from J; bases unmatched to any gene: 6. Germline loops: CDR1 MNHEY, CDR2 SMNVEV (reference sequence). The CDR3 spans 15 residues. The CDR3 DNA reads as TGTGCCAGCAGTTCCAGCGGACAGGGGGTCTACGAGCAGTACTTC. It encodes CASSSSGQGVYEQYF.

The CDR3, as DNA: TGTGCCAGCAGTCCCCACGCAGGGGGCGGTCAGCCCCAGCATTTT. Translation gives CASSPHAGGGQPQHF. This rearrangement joins TRBV27 to TRBJ1-5; 8 positions match TRBD1. V lost 5 bases to trimming and J lost 6 bases; unmatched junction nucleotides: 9. The CDR3 spans 15 residues. Germline CDR1 is MNHEY and CDR2 is SMNVEV (reference sequence).

This rearrangement joins TRBV5-1 to TRBJ2-3, with a possible D match to TRBD2 (6 bases). The V end lost 7 bases, the J end lost 2 bases, and 11 bases lay between the germline ends. This CDR3 comprises 13 residues. The germline CDR1 and CDR2 sequences are SGHRS and YFSETQ. The CDR3 here is CASGLLHTDTQYF. DNA of the CDR3: TGCGCCAGCGGACTACTTCACACAGATACGCAGTATTTT.

This clone showed up just once. The chain has TRBV19 and TRBJ1-2; 7 bases are shared with TRBD1. The ends lost 6 bases at V and 2 bases at J; junction bases unmatched: 6. Germline V gene lookup returns CDR1 LNHDA and CDR2 SQIVND (reference sequence). CDR3 length equals 14 residues. The CDR3 DNA reads as TGTGCCAGTAGAAAGGGGACAGAGAACTATGGCTACACCTTC. Amino acids: CASRKGTENYGYTF.

This chain uses TRBV6-6 with TRBJ1-2; D unclear. The V and J ends lost 0 bases and 2 bases respectively, with 13 bases between them. Germline V gene data show CDR1 as MNHNY and CDR2 as SVGAGI (reference sequence). The CDR3 covers 16 residues. For the CDR3, the DNA is TGTGCCAGCAGTTACTCCCCGGGTCGTGGAAACTATGGCTACACCTTC. Protein product: CASSYSPGRGNYGYTF.

This clone was observed a single time. This sequence joins TRBV30 and TRBJ2-1, with D maybe TRBD1 (6 bases). This CDR3 is built from 12 residues. Trimming shortened V by 3 bases and J by 9 bases, and 12 bases separated the two germline ends. The germline V gene has CDR1 GTSNPN and CDR2 SVGIG (reference sequence). CDR3 DNA sequence: TGTGCCTGGAGCGACGGACAGACTGAGCAGTTCTTC. Its protein is CAWSDGQTEQFF.

The chain uses TRBV4-1 and TRBJ2-1, with 11 bases identical to TRBD1. This CDR3 has 17 residues. CDR1 is MGHRA, CDR2 YSYEKL, per germline. The ends lost 5 bases at V and 8 bases at J; junction bases unmatched: 14. The CDR3 loop reads CASSLNVGQGATDEQFF. CDR3 bases: TGCGCCAGCAGCTTAAATGTAGGACAGGGGGCAACGGATGAGCAGTTCTTC.

The chain joins TRBV7-3 to TRBJ2-1; 8 nucleotides match TRBD2. The CDR3 has 14 residues. Germline trimming cut 4 bases from V and 6 bases from J; bases unmatched to any gene: 5. Germline assignment: CDR1 SGHTA and CDR2 FQGTGA. The CDR3 is CASSYSGAINEQFF. As DNA, the CDR3 is TGTGCCAGCAGCTATAGCGGGGCCATCAATGAGCAGTTCTTC.